What follows are 7 T cell receptor beta chains derived from one specimen sequenced in a study of blood T cells in healthy people across ages. Together with a sample-barcoded 5' primer, a J-beta primer mix was included in a second PCR lasting roughly 6 to 12 cycles. TCRdb reprocessed the 5' RACE reads via MiXCR and lists one record per CDR3 protein. This sample has 1.5 million to 2 million distinct CDR3 sequences, with approximately 30% found just once. The sample comprised blood. The origin of the receptors is a woman between 25 and 40 years old in good health.

In this sample, this clonotype turned up once. The chain is built from TRBV20-1 and TRBJ1-1, with TRBD1 matching 9 bases. Germline V gene lookup returns CDR1 DFQATT and CDR2 SNEGSKA (reference sequence). The V and J ends lost 1 base and 6 bases, in that order; junction bases with no gene match: 9. The CDR3 runs to 15 residues. CDR3 in amino acids: CSARASGQGRAEAFF. The CDR3 region has the DNA TGCAGTGCTAGAGCCTCGGGACAGGGTCGGGCTGAAGCTTTCTTT.

Turning to this clonotype: A much larger clone differs from this one at a single base, so this may be a read error. The chain couples TRBV2 to TRBJ2-1, with 10 positions matching TRBD1. This CDR3 contains 15 residues. The germline gives CDR1 SNHLY, CDR2 FYNNEI. Here the CDR3 DNA reads TGTGCCAGCGGTCGGGACAGGGGCTCCCACAATGAGCAGTTCTTC. It encodes CASGRDRGSHNEQFF. The variable domain in full, completed from reference TRBV2 and TRBJ2-1, reads EPEVTQTPSHQVTQMGQEVILRCVPISNHLYFYWYRQILGQKVEFLVSFYNNEISEKSEIFDDQFSVERPDGSNFTLKIRSTKLEDSAMYFCASGRDRGSHNEQFFGPGTRLTVL.

This chain links TRBV30 with TRBJ2-1, with TRBD2 matching over 7 bases. Germline lookup yields CDR1 GTSNPN and CDR2 SVGIG (reference sequence). The CDR3 has 12 residues. After removal of 1 base from V and 6 bases from J, the junction contained 0 bases not matched to a gene. Here the CDR3 reads CAWSGTSNEQFF. The CDR3 DNA follows: TGTGCCTGGAGTGGGACTAGCAATGAGCAGTTCTTC. Combining the CDR3 with reference TRBV30 and TRBJ2-1 gives the whole variable domain SQTIHQWPATLVQPVGSPLSLECTVEGTSNPNLYWYRQAAGRGLQLLFYSVGIGQISSEVPQNLSASRPQDRQFILSSKKLLLSDSGFYLCAWSGTSNEQFFGPGTRLTVL.

There are a few counts of this clonotype. This sequence joins TRBV7-6 and TRBJ2-7, with 7 bases fitting TRBD2. The CDR3 runs to 16 residues. Germline V CDR1 and CDR2: SGHVS, FNYEAQ. Trimming took 4 bases from V and 6 from J; bases not matched to a gene: 15. CDR3: CASSYGIAGPTCEQYF. The DNA for the CDR3 is TGTGCCAGCAGCTATGGGATAGCGGGTCCTACCTGCGAGCAGTACTTC.

V is TRBV7-2 and J is TRBJ2-7, with a weak D call TRBD1 (6 bases). The V gene's germline CDR1 is SGHTA and CDR2 FQGNSA. The CDR3 extends over 14 amino acids. V was trimmed by 3 bases and J by 2 bases, leaving 11 bases between them. CDR3: CASSFGQWAYEQYF. As DNA, the CDR3 is TGTGCCAGCAGCTTTGGACAGTGGGCCTACGAGCAGTACTTC. Variable domain in full (rest from reference TRBV7-2 and TRBJ2-7): GAGVSQSPSNKVTEKGKDVELRCDPISGHTALYWYRQSLGQGLEFLIYFQGNSAPDKSGLPSDRFSAERTGGSVSTLTIQRTQQEDSAVYLCASSFGQWAYEQYFGPGTRLTVT.

This clonotype appeared many times. The chain recombines TRBV5-1 with TRBJ2-1; 8 positions match TRBD2. With 6 bases clipped from V and 1 base from J, the junction kept 6 bases outside the gene matches. From germline, CDR1 is SGHRS and CDR2 YFSETQ. CDR3 size: 15 residues. CDR3 amino acids: CASTGLAGSYNEQFF. CDR3 in DNA: TGCGCCAGCACCGGACTAGCCGGTTCCTACAATGAGCAGTTCTTC.

The table lists this clonotype with a few counts. V and J are TRBV3-1 and TRBJ1-1; perhaps TRBD1 as D (5 bases). The germline gives CDR1 LGHDT, CDR2 YNNKEL (reference sequence). Trimming removed 2 bases at V and 1 base at J, with 14 bases between. This CDR3 has 16 residues. For the CDR3, the DNA is TGTGCCAGCAGCCAAAGATCAAGGGGAGAGAACACTGAAGCTTTCTTT. Its protein product is CASSQRSRGENTEAFF.